This record covers a single TCR beta chain. It has no known antigen specificity. Qualities for individual bases were not recorded, and no much larger clone is one base off. The library came from PCR. This sample was sequenced with an Illumina HiSeq 2500. Unique molecular identifiers were incorporated into TCR beta cDNA libraries to reduce PCR and sequencing biases. About 500,000 cDNA molecules were obtained per 1 to 10 million input T cells, so each molecule approximated one T cell. The patient libraries were prepared and sequenced using the same protocol as the earlier healthy control dataset. Within a given batch, samples were prepared together, multiplexed and sequenced on the same HiSeq lane. In the original analysis: Raw barcoded reads were processed with MIGEC, and single-read molecular identifier groups were discarded before consensus assembly and CDR3 extraction. VDJtools was used for post-analysis of the clonotype tables, and diversity was normalized by down-sampling every dataset to the size of the smallest sample. In repertoire overlap clustering, CDR3 amino acid sequences, but not nucleotide sequences, were matched to correct batch-related cross-sample contamination. Through fastp at Q25 and MiXCR, TCRdb rebuilt clones from the public reads, retaining in-frame beta chains. Entries are consolidated by CDR3 protein sequence, retaining the most common genes and DNA. TCRdb's processing, not the authors', yielded these V and J calls. Within this sample are roughly 570,000 distinct CDR3 sequences, with around 34% of them counted one time only. The top ten clonotypes cover approximately 5.4% of the sample.

This sample was included in a study of post-analysis software for immune sequencing data (dated by TCRdb to between 2014 and 2017). In the study overall: Relapsing-remitting, secondary progressive and progressive-relapsing multiple sclerosis were recorded as disease courses, and subtype annotation was lacking for some patients. The patient repertoires were set against about 12 previously published healthy control repertoires from donors whose ages ranged from 6 to 25 years. A subset of samples was prepared in parallel using single-end sample barcoding, then pooled and co-amplified after Illumina adapter ligation.

To demonstrate the VDJtools post-analysis software, the study profiled TCR beta repertoires from the peripheral blood of some 13 young patients with multiple sclerosis. The multiple sclerosis patients were children and adolescents between roughly 6 and 15 years of age. Broader findings and caveats from the paper: Significantly higher frequencies in patients than in controls were found for roughly 5 TRBV segments, including TRBV5-6, TRBV5-1 and TRBV20-1. Normalized Chao1 diversity was significantly lower in multiple sclerosis patients than controls, suggesting substantial peripheral T-cell clonal expansion. The control group was slightly older than the multiple sclerosis patient group. Direct clustering with F measure revealed strong co-clustering of samples prepared in the same batch, which led to a batch-effect correction.

The CDR3 measures 14 amino acids from cysteine to phenylalanine. Just CDR3 DNA is preserved here, 42 bases in frame from base 1. V is clipped by 6 bases and J by 0 bases, and the sequence between their germline boundaries is 9 bases long. In the germline V gene, CDR1 corresponds to KGHSH and CDR2 to LQKENI. The sequenced sample consisted of blood. The V gene is TRBV18 and the J gene is TRBJ2-1, with the D gene uncertain. This clonotype was sampled from a girl aged 2-17 years with multiple sclerosis. CDR3 protein: CASSGSSSYNEQFF. DNA sequence: TGTGCCAGCTCCGGCAGTAGCTCCTACAATGAGCAGTTCTTC.